Following are 32 T cell receptor beta chains from one sample sequenced in a study of T cell responses to AZD1222 COVID-19 vaccine. Sequencing used immunoSEQ multiplex PCR; TCRdb keeps in-frame clones, though not all of them. Altogether about 120,000 clones are present, approximately 89% being singletons, with the ten largest covering 4.5%. The material was peripheral blood, obtained on day 0 of AZD1222 vaccination. These receptors all come from an adult in good health.

This rearrangement joins TRBV10-2 to TRBJ1-6; possible D gene TRBD1, 5 bases. Trimming removed 0 bases from V and 8 bases from J, with 14 bases in between. The length of the CDR3 is 16 residues. Germline-derived CDR1 and CDR2 are WSHSY and SAAADI. CDR3 amino acids: CASSESEGLKDSPLHF. CDR3 bases: TGCGCCAGCAGTGAGTCGGAGGGGCTAAAGGATTCACCCCTCCACTTT.

The chain combines TRBV4-3 with TRBJ1-2; 9 positions agree with TRBD1. Per germline, CDR1 LGHNA and CDR2 YSLEER. CDR3 size: 15 residues. The junction had 2 bases not matched to a gene; V was cut back by 1 base and J by 2 bases. The CDR3 loop is CASSQGDRANYGYTF. CDR3 DNA sequence: TGCGCCAGCAGCCAAGGGGACAGGGCGAACTATGGCTACACCTTC.

The chain couples TRBV6-4 to TRBJ2-2; TRBD1 matches 12 bases. V trimming: 5 bases; J trimming: 8 bases; junction bases outside the gene matches: 6. Germline V CDR1 and CDR2: MRHNA, SNTAGT. The CDR3 runs to 15 residues. This chain's CDR3 is CASSRDRGLEGELFF. The CDR3 bases are TGTGCCAGCAGTCGGGACAGGGGGCTTGAAGGGGAGCTGTTTTTT.

This clone was found once. Since a much larger clone is just one base distant, this may be a read error. At the DNA level, this CDR3 is encoded by other sequences in the same sample as well. The chain combines TRBV27 with TRBJ2-7; D is perhaps TRBD1 (6 bases). This CDR3 has 14 residues. V was cut by 7 bases and J by 0 bases, with 13 bases left in between. Germline V gene sequence: CDR1 MNHEY, CDR2 SMNVEV (reference sequence). The CDR3 bases are TGTGCCAGCACCCCAGGGGCGAGCTCCTACGAGCAGTACTTC. Amino acid sequence: CASTPGASSYEQYF.

This clone was observed once. V is TRBV7-2 and J is TRBJ2-3; tentative D call: TRBD1 (6 bases). Trimming removed 1 base at V and 1 base at J, with 12 bases between. The CDR3 is 16 amino acids. The germline V gene has CDR1 SGHTA and CDR2 FQGNSA. The CDR3 nucleotides are TGTGCCAGCAGCTTAGATGGACAGACCCGCACAGATACGCAGTATTTT. This encodes CASSLDGQTRTDTQYF.

The chain employs TRBV29-1 and TRBJ1-2; a weak D match, TRBD1 (6 bases). Trimming cost V 7 bases and J 7 bases, with 25 bases left between them. CDR1 and CDR2 (germline): SQVTM, ANQGSEA. CDR3 length: 15 amino acids. The CDR3 DNA is TGCAGCGCCCTAACGACAGGAGTAAACTTGGGTGGCTACACCTTC. Protein sequence: CSALTTGVNLGGYTF.

The chain employs TRBV4-3 and TRBJ2-1; 12 positions agree with TRBD2. CDR3 length: 15 residues. With V trimmed by 0 bases and J by 14 bases, 8 bases remained unmatched. Germline V gives CDR1 LGHNA, CDR2 YSLEER. CDR3 bases: TGCGCCAGCAGCCAAGAGACTAGCGGGGGCCTAGGGAAGTTCTTC. Translating it yields CASSQETSGGLGKFF.

This clone occurred once. This sequence joins TRBV7-9 and TRBJ1-6; D is ambiguous. Germline CDR1 and CDR2: SEHNR and FQNEAQ (reference sequence). V lost 5 bases and J lost 7, with 15 bases in between. The length of the CDR3 is 15 residues. CDR3 bases: TGTGCCAGCAGCCCCTCGACCATCACAAATTCACCCCTCCACTTT. Protein product: CASSPSTITNSPLHF. Combining the CDR3 with reference TRBV7-9 and TRBJ1-6 gives the whole variable domain DTGVSQNPRHKITKRGQNVTFRCDPISEHNRLYWYRQTLGQGPEFLTYFQNEAQLEKSRLLSDRFSAERPKGSFSTLEIQRTEQGDSAMYLCASSPSTITNSPLHFGNGTRLTVT.

This clone appeared a single time. V and J are TRBV6-2 or TRBV6-3 and TRBJ1-1; the D is unclear. CDR3 length equals 14 residues. V was cut by 2 bases and J by 6 bases, with 13 bases left in between. The germline gives CDR1 MNHEY, CDR2 SVGEGT. CDR3 sequence: CASSYPRAGSEAFF. The CDR3 region has the DNA TGTGCCAGCAGTTACCCGAGGGCAGGCTCTGAAGCTTTCTTT.

V gene TRBV7-2 combines with J gene TRBJ1-5; 8 nucleotides agree with TRBD1. This CDR3 comprises 15 residues. With 0 bases clipped from V and 2 bases from J, the junction kept 0 bases outside the gene matches. Looked up from germline, CDR1 is SGHTA and CDR2 is FQGNSA. The CDR3 nucleotides read TGTGCCAGCAGCTTAGCGACAGGGGGCAATCAGCCCCAGCATTTT. It specifies CASSLATGGNQPQHF.

The genes are TRBV5-3 and TRBJ1-1; TRBD1 matches 8 bases. TRBV5-3 is an open reading frame, and its role is uncertain. This CDR3 contains 13 residues. V lost 0 bases to trimming and J lost 9 bases; unmatched junction nucleotides: 4. The CDR3 is CARSLAGGKKAFF. The CDR3 bases are TGTGCCAGAAGCTTGGCAGGGGGCAAGAAAGCTTTCTTT.

The V and J genes are TRBV6-5 and TRBJ2-7; a weak D match, TRBD1 (6 bases). The V end lost 6 bases, the J end lost 2 bases, and 11 bases lay between the germline ends. This CDR3 has 13 residues. Germline V CDR1 and CDR2: MNHEY, SVGAGI. CDR3 in DNA: TGTGCCAGCAGGCGACAGGAGACCTACGAGCAGTACTTC. Translated, it gives CASRRQETYEQYF.

The rearrangement uses TRBV19 and TRBJ1-5, with D possibly TRBD1 on 6 matching bases. Germline-derived CDR1 and CDR2 are LNHDA and SQIVND (reference sequence). Trimming took 9 bases from V and 5 from J, leaving 14 bases between them. This CDR3 spans 13 amino acids. In DNA form, the CDR3 reads TGTGCCAGCCACCACAGGGAGGATCAGCCCCAGCATTTT. It is translated as CASHHREDQPQHF. The complete variable domain, with remaining parts taken from reference TRBV19 and TRBJ1-5, reads DGGITQSPKYLFRKEGQNVTLSCEQNLNHDAMYWYRQDPGQGLRLIYYSQIVNDFQKGDIAEGYSVSREKKESFPLTVTSAQKNPTAFYLCASHHREDQPQHFGDGTRLSIL.

The gene calls are TRBV4-2 and TRBJ2-3, with 10 bases that match TRBD2. V gave up 1 base and J gave up 3 bases; unmatched junction bases: 4. Germline CDR1 and CDR2: LGHNA and YNFKEQ. CDR3 length: 16 amino acids. The CDR3 is CASSQGVAGGTDTQYF. In nucleotides, the CDR3 is TGTGCCAGCAGCCAAGGCGTAGCGGGGGGAACAGATACGCAGTATTTT.

V and J are TRBV5-1 and TRBJ1-2; 8 nucleotides match TRBD1. V shed 0 bases, J shed 8 bases, and the junction held 6 bases outside the gene matches. Germline V CDR1 and CDR2: SGHRS, YFSETQ. This CDR3 region has 14 residues. The CDR3 protein is CASSLEAQGGGYTF. CDR3 DNA: TGCGCCAGCAGCTTGGAGGCACAGGGGGGAGGCTACACCTTC.

This chain links TRBV19 with TRBJ2-5; tentatively, D is TRBD1 or TRBD2 (5 bases each). CDR3 length equals 15 residues. Germline CDR1 is LNHDA and CDR2 is SQIVND (reference sequence). The V end was cut by 3 bases, the J end by 4 bases, with 15 bases between. Here the CDR3 DNA reads TGTGCCAGTAGTATCCGGGACCGTAGTGGAGAGACCCAGTACTTC. As protein: CASSIRDRSGETQYF.

This clone occurred once. V gene TRBV4-2 combines with J gene TRBJ2-1; D not resolved. The CDR3 spans 18 residues. Deletions cut 1 base from V and 0 bases from J, with 16 bases between. Looked up from germline, CDR1 is LGHNA and CDR2 is YNFKEQ. The CDR3 loop reads CASSQARRRVSSYNEQFF. The CDR3 DNA sequence: TGTGCCAGCAGCCAAGCCAGACGAAGGGTCAGCTCCTACAATGAGCAGTTCTTC.

This clone was counted a single time. The gene calls are TRBV9 and TRBJ2-3; D uncertain. Trimming removed 7 bases from V and 0 bases from J, with 6 bases in between. The germline CDR1 and CDR2 sequences are SGDLS and YYNGEE. This CDR3 is built from 12 residues. CDR3 bases: TGTGCCAGCGGGGTTAGCACAGATACGCAGTATTTT. Protein sequence: CASGVSTDTQYF.

CDR3 sequence reads: CASSSKQGVDQPQHF. The CDR3, as DNA: TGCGCCAGCAGCTCCAAACAGGGTGTCGATCAGCCCCAGCATTTT. J is TRBJ1-5 and V is TRBV5-1; D perhaps matches TRBD1 (6 bases). The CDR3 contains 15 residues. The V and J ends lost 3 bases and 5 bases respectively, with 15 bases between them. Per the germline V gene, CDR1 is SGHRS and CDR2 is YFSETQ.

The chain has TRBV12-3 or TRBV12-4 and TRBJ2-5, with TRBD2 as a possible D gene (5 bases). The V and J ends lost 6 bases and 3 bases respectively, with 11 bases between them. The CDR3 sequence is 13 residues long. CDR3 amino acids: CASRVAGEETQYF. DNA for the CDR3: TGTGCCAGCAGGGTCGCGGGTGAAGAGACCCAGTACTTC.

The J gene is TRBJ1-2, the V gene TRBV4-3; D is unresolved. The germline CDR1 and CDR2 sequences are LGHNA and YSLEER. Trimming pared 0 bases from V and 8 bases from J, leaving 13 bases between. This CDR3 has 14 residues. In nucleotides, the CDR3 is TGCGCCAGCAGCCAAGAAGGCGGGATGGGCGGCTACACCTTC. Its protein product is CASSQEGGMGGYTF.

The rearrangement joins TRBV7-3 to TRBJ2-1; the match to TRBD1 covers 9 bases. This CDR3 spans 15 amino acids. CDR1 is SGHTA and CDR2 is FQGTGA in the germline V gene. Unmatched junction bases numbered 9, after V lost 4 bases and J lost 8 bases. The CDR3 DNA sequence: TGTGCCAGCAGCTACCGGGACAGGGTGCTCGATGAGCAGTTCTTC. This translates into CASSYRDRVLDEQFF.

Written as DNA, the CDR3 is TGTGCCAGCAGCGAGAGAGTAGGACCGGCGAACAACTATGGCTACACCTTC. This gives the protein CASSERVGPANNYGYTF. The chain has TRBV7-9 and TRBJ1-2, with D unresolved. CDR3 length equals 17 residues. Trimming stripped 5 bases from V and 2 bases from J, with 21 bases between. CDR1 SEHNR and CDR2 FQNEAQ come from the germline V gene (reference sequence).

J is TRBJ1-4 and V is TRBV7-2; no clear D. Germline loops: CDR1 SGHTA, CDR2 FQGNSA. The CDR3 contains 17 residues. V was trimmed by 5 bases and J by 4 bases, leaving 20 bases between them. The CDR3 region has the DNA TGTGCCAGCAGCACAAAAAAAGCGAGGCAGTTTAATGAAAAACTGTTTTTT. Its protein product is CASSTKKARQFNEKLFF.

This chain connects TRBV24-1 to TRBJ1-5; D is undetermined. V was cut by 7 bases and J by 0 bases, with 9 bases left in between. The CDR3 has 14 amino acids. Germline V gene lookup returns CDR1 KGHDR and CDR2 SFDVKD. In nucleotides, the CDR3 is TGTGCCACCAGCTCCGGGGTTAGCAATCAGCCCCAGCATTTT. Protein sequence: CATSSGVSNQPQHF.

The chain is built from TRBV3-1 (or the pseudogene TRBV3-2) and TRBJ2-5; 10 positions match TRBD2. V was clipped by 4 bases and J by 4 bases; unmatched bases: 12. CDR1 is LGHDT, CDR2 YNNKEL, per germline (reference sequence). The CDR3 extends over 17 amino acids. The CDR3 DNA reads as TGTGCCAGCAGCCCCCGAACACAGGGACTAGCGTTAGAGACCCAGTACTTC. It translates to CASSPRTQGLALETQYF.

Only one count was recorded for this clone. This chain links TRBV5-1 with TRBJ1-2, with D perhaps matching TRBD1 (6 bases). Germline CDR1 SGHRS, CDR2 YFSETQ. Trimming shortened V by 1 base and J by 8 bases, and 15 bases separated the two germline ends. The CDR3 extends over 14 amino acids. The CDR3 spells CASSLSGGGVGYTF. In nucleotides, the CDR3 is TGCGCCAGCAGCTTGTCGGGAGGGGGAGTCGGCTACACCTTC.

This clone was counted only a few times. The rearrangement joins TRBV6-5 to TRBJ1-5; D possibly corresponds to TRBD1 (5 bases). V was trimmed by 0 bases and J by 7 bases, leaving 13 bases between them. CDR3 size: 15 residues. Germline lookup yields CDR1 MNHEY and CDR2 SVGAGI. CDR3 DNA sequence: TGTGCCAGCAGTTACTCGAGGGACTATGGCCAGCCCCAGCATTTT. The encoded protein is CASSYSRDYGQPQHF.

The chain combines TRBV11-1 with TRBJ2-2; the match to TRBD2 covers 8 bases. With 1 base clipped from V and 3 bases from J, the junction kept 4 bases outside the gene matches. The CDR3 is 16 amino acids. Germline V gene lookup returns CDR1 SGHAT and CDR2 FQDESV (reference sequence). In DNA form, the CDR3 reads TGTGCCAGCAGCTTAGAAGGCGGGGGGCACACCGGGGAGCTGTTTTTT. Amino acids: CASSLEGGGHTGELFF.

The rearrangement links TRBV7-6 to TRBJ2-2; unclear D gene. V lost 3 bases to trimming and J lost 0 bases, with 8 bases between them. The germline gives CDR1 SGHVS, CDR2 FNYEAQ. This CDR3 is built from 15 residues. The CDR3 sequence is CASSLSSTNTGELFF. Written as DNA, the CDR3 is TGTGCCAGCAGCTTGTCCAGTACGAACACCGGGGAGCTGTTTTTT. Full variable domain (rest looked up from reference TRBV7-6 and TRBJ2-2): GAGVSQSPRYKVTKRGQDVALRCDPISGHVSLYWYRQALGQGPEFLTYFNYEAQQDKSGLPNDRFSAERPEGSISTLTIQRTEQRDSAMYRCASSLSSTNTGELFFGEGSRLTVL.

The rearrangement uses TRBV5-1 and TRBJ1-1; D might be TRBD1 (6 bases). The CDR3 has 14 residues. Germline V gene lookup returns CDR1 SGHRS and CDR2 YFSETQ. The ends were cut back, 3 bases at V and 0 bases at J, with 9 bases in the middle. CDR3 residues: CASSSGHLNTEAFF. Here the CDR3 DNA reads TGCGCCAGCAGCTCGGGACACTTGAACACTGAAGCTTTCTTT.

The CDR3 sequence is CASSIPSGGANEQFF. CDR3 nucleotide sequence: TGTGCCAGCAGCATCCCTAGCGGGGGGGCCAATGAGCAGTTCTTC. V usage is TRBV21-1 and J usage is TRBJ2-1; the listed D gene, TRBD2, was not tested against the DNA. TRBV21-1 is deemed a pseudogene. This CDR3 has 15 amino acids.